Shown below are 31 T cell receptor beta chains from a single sample sequenced in a study of T-cell memory formation after mild COVID-19. TCRdb fed the 5' RACE reads into MiXCR, producing one record per CDR3 protein. Of roughly 200,000 distinct CDR3 sequences in the sample, over 20% were seen once. The source material was PBMCs or a T cell subset sorted from them (not recorded which). The receptors originated from an adult woman who had mild COVID-19 (a few samples of this study predate the infection). Cell type and time point are not known.

In its sample, this clonotype was seen a few times. V usage is TRBV9 and J usage is TRBJ2-5, with D unclear. The CDR3 length is 16 residues. Per germline, CDR1 SGDLS and CDR2 YYNGEE. V shed 4 bases and J shed 0 bases, with 16 bases lying between them. CDR3 DNA sequence: TGTGCCAGCAGCCCGACAAGAGGAGAGAACCAAGAGACCCAGTACTTC. This codes for CASSPTRGENQETQYF.

The V call is TRBV9, the J call TRBJ2-7; TRBD2 matches 10 bases. The CDR3 runs to 15 residues. Germline values: CDR1 SGDLS, CDR2 YYNGEE. The V and J ends lost 0 bases and 4 bases, in that order; junction bases with no gene match: 4. The CDR3 loop reads CASSVEASGSYEQYF. DNA for the CDR3: TGTGCCAGCAGCGTAGAGGCTAGCGGGAGTTACGAGCAGTACTTC. The full variable domain, its missing parts supplied by reference TRBV9 and TRBJ2-7, is DSGVTQTPKHLITATGQRVTLRCSPRSGDLSVYWYQQSLDQGLQFLIQYYNGEERAKGNILERFSAQQFPDLHSELNLSSLELGDSALYFCASSVEASGSYEQYFGPGTRLTVT.

This clonotype occurred a few times. This chain joins TRBV7-9 and TRBJ1-2; D is uncertain. Germline loops: CDR1 SEHNR, CDR2 FQNEAQ (reference sequence). CDR3 length: 13 residues. V lost 1 base, J lost 7 bases, and 10 bases lay in between. CDR3 loop: CASSLGYGGGYTF. For the CDR3, the DNA is TGTGCCAGCAGCTTAGGGTACGGCGGTGGCTACACCTTC. Based on the CDR3 plus reference TRBV7-9 and TRBJ1-2, the full variable domain is DTGVSQNPRHKITKRGQNVTFRCDPISEHNRLYWYRQTLGQGPEFLTYFQNEAQLEKSRLLSDRFSAERPKGSFSTLEIQRTEQGDSAMYLCASSLGYGGGYTFGSGTRLTVV.

The chain recombines TRBV12-3 or TRBV12-4 with TRBJ2-1; 7 positions agree with TRBD2. Germline trimming cut 6 bases from V and 7 bases from J; bases unmatched to any gene: 3. This CDR3 region has 12 residues. This chain's CDR3 is CASRGGGNEQFF. For the CDR3, the DNA is TGTGCCAGCAGGGGGGGAGGGAATGAGCAGTTCTTC.

The rearrangement joins TRBV7-9 to TRBJ1-4; 9 bases align to TRBD1. Germline V gene data show CDR1 as SEHNR and CDR2 as FQNEAQ (reference sequence). With 4 bases clipped from V and 3 bases from J, the junction kept 3 bases outside the gene matches. The CDR3 is 15 amino acids. CDR3 in amino acids: CASSSWTGANEKLFF. As DNA, the CDR3 is TGTGCCAGCAGCTCCTGGACAGGGGCTAATGAAAAACTGTTTTTT.

This clonotype was observed once. The junction shows a germline mismatch at one end, possibly a read error. CDR3 nucleotides: TGTGCCAGCAGCCTAGGATACAATGAGAAGTTCTTC. Protein: CASSLGYNEKFF. V usage is TRBV5-6 and J usage is TRBJ2-1; D ambiguous. This CDR3 spans 12 amino acids. Germline values: CDR1 SGHDT, CDR2 YYEEEE. Filled out from reference TRBV5-6 and TRBJ2-1, the complete variable domain reads DAGVTQSPTHLIKTRGQQVTLRCSPKSGHDTVSWYQQALGQGPQFIFQYYEEEERQRGNFPDRFSGHQFPNYSSELNVNALLLGDSALYLCASSLGYNEKFFGPGTRLTVL.

The V gene is TRBV24-1, the J gene TRBJ2-5, with unresolved D. CDR1 and CDR2 from the germline V gene are KGHDR and SFDVKD. This CDR3 contains 14 residues. Trimming removed 4 bases from V and 4 bases from J, with 12 bases in between. The CDR3 spells CATSDPLDGETQYF. Written as DNA, the CDR3 is TGTGCCACCAGTGACCCTTTGGACGGAGAGACCCAGTACTTC.

The gene calls are TRBV7-9 and TRBJ1-1, with D possibly being TRBD1 (5 bases). The CDR3 runs 16 residues. The germline V and J ends were trimmed by 5 bases and 5 bases, with 21 bases remaining between them. CDR1 and CDR2 (germline): SEHNR, FQNEAQ (reference sequence). The CDR3 DNA reads as TGTGCCAGCAGCCCACGAATTCCAGGGATAGGAACTGAAGCTTTCTTT. It encodes CASSPRIPGIGTEAFF.

This clonotype occurred a few times. The chain recombines TRBV3-2 with TRBJ2-7; the table's D gene call, TRBD2, was not cross checked with the DNA. TRBV3-2 is marked as a pseudogene. CDR3 length: 15 residues. CDR3 bases: TGTGCCAGCAGCCCCACCGGGACTAATCCCTACGAGCAGTACTTC. Its translation: CASSPTGTNPYEQYF.

In its sample, this clonotype was seen a few times. The genes are TRBV7-9 and TRBJ2-7, with 9 bases fitting TRBD2. With 0 bases clipped from V and 3 bases from J, the junction kept 21 bases outside the gene matches. The CDR3 is 21 amino acids. Germline assignment: CDR1 SEHNR and CDR2 FQNEAQ (reference sequence). CDR3 in DNA: TGTGCCAGCAGCTTAGCGAGCGTAGCGGGAGTCCCCCCACGGTCAGTCTACGAGCAGTACTTC. Translation: CASSLASVAGVPPRSVYEQYF.

The chain is built from TRBV6-5 and TRBJ2-2; 8 bases line up with TRBD1. The CDR3 extends over 14 amino acids. The V gene's germline CDR1 is MNHEY and CDR2 SVGAGI. V was clipped by 2 bases and J by 7 bases; unmatched bases: 3. The CDR3 DNA is TGTGCCAGCAGTTACAACGACAGGGGCGGGGAGCTGTTTTTT. This sequence encodes CASSYNDRGGELFF.

This clonotype was counted a single time. V gene TRBV6-2 or TRBV6-3 combines with J gene TRBJ2-7; the D is unclear. V lost 7 bases and J 3 bases, leaving 7 bases between the germline ends. The CDR3 loop spans 11 amino acids. Germline V gene data show CDR1 as MNHEY and CDR2 as SVGEGT. CDR3 DNA: TGTGCCAGCATTCCCAGCTACGAGCAGTACTTC. Protein product: CASIPSYEQYF.

This clonotype was counted only a few times. This chain links TRBV13 with TRBJ2-5; 14 bases fit TRBD2. From germline, CDR1 is PRHDT and CDR2 FYEKMQ (reference sequence). The junction had 6 bases not matched to a gene; V was cut back by 2 bases and J by 4 bases. The CDR3 is made up of 17 amino acids. This CDR3 reads CASSLSLGLAGVETQYF. CDR3 in DNA: TGTGCCAGCAGCTTATCCCTGGGACTAGCGGGAGTAGAGACCCAGTACTTC. The whole variable domain, remainder taken from reference TRBV13 and TRBJ2-5, is AAGVIQSPRHLIKEKRETATLKCYPIPRHDTVYWYQQGPGQDPQFLISFYEKMQSDKGSIPDRFSAQQFSDYHSELNMSSLELGDSALYFCASSLSLGLAGVETQYFGPGTRLLVL.

This clonotype turned up a few times. V usage is TRBV11-2 and J usage is TRBJ2-1; no clear D. V lost 2 bases, J lost 9 bases, and 11 bases lay in between. Germline V lookup: CDR1 SGHAT, CDR2 FQNNGV. This CDR3 region has 13 residues. DNA of the CDR3: TGTGCCAGCAGCTTATTTATGGAAGGTGAGCAGTTCTTC. This encodes CASSLFMEGEQFF. The full variable domain, its missing parts supplied by reference TRBV11-2 and TRBJ2-1, is EAGVAQSPRYKIIEKRQSVAFWCNPISGHATLYWYQQILGQGPKLLIQFQNNGVVDDSQLPKDRFSAERLKGVDSTLKIQPAKLEDSAVYLCASSLFMEGEQFFGPGTRLTVL.

This clonotype came up a few times. The chain carries TRBV7-9 and TRBJ2-5; 7 nucleotides match TRBD1. This CDR3 contains 16 residues. Unmatched junction bases numbered 10, after V lost 5 bases and J lost 1 base. Per germline, CDR1 SEHNR and CDR2 FQNEAQ (reference sequence). The CDR3 nucleotides read TGTGCCAGCAGCCCAGCACCCGACAGGGCCCAAGAGACCCAGTACTTC. Amino acids: CASSPAPDRAQETQYF.

Details on this clonotype: The germline gene is not matched at one end of the junction; a read error may be the cause. The rearrangement joins TRBV7-7 to TRBJ2-1; D is perhaps TRBD1 (5 bases). This CDR3 has 14 residues. The V gene's germline CDR1 is SSHAT and CDR2 FNYEAQ (reference sequence). CDR3 nucleotides: TGTGCTAGCAGCCCCAGGGCGGATTACAATGAGCAGTTCTTC. It specifies CASSPRADYNEQFF.

The chain employs TRBV6-5 and TRBJ1-1; 7 bases match TRBD1. Unmatched junction bases numbered 0, after V lost 5 bases and J lost 3 bases. Germline CDR1 MNHEY, CDR2 SVGAGI. This CDR3 has 12 amino acids. The CDR3 sequence: CASSTGDTEAFF. The CDR3 coding sequence is TGTGCCAGCAGTACAGGGGACACTGAAGCTTTCTTT.

The chain links TRBV5-1 to TRBJ1-1, with TRBD1 matching 10 bases. With V trimmed by 4 bases and J by 8 bases, 8 bases remained unmatched. The CDR3 contains 14 residues. CDR1 and CDR2 (germline): SGHRS, YFSETQ. For the CDR3, the DNA is TGCGCCAGCAGCCTCCGGACAGGGGGGGAGGAAGCTTTCTTT. This codes for CASSLRTGGEEAFF.

The gene calls are TRBV6-4 and TRBJ2-1; 12 bases agree with TRBD2. V lost 2 bases, J lost 4 bases, and 0 bases stayed unmatched. The V gene's germline CDR1 is MRHNA and CDR2 SNTAGT. This CDR3 contains 15 residues. The CDR3 nucleotides read TGTGCCAGCAGTGACGGACTAGCGGGGTACAATGAGCAGTTCTTC. It yields the protein CASSDGLAGYNEQFF.

The chain employs TRBV6-5 and TRBJ1-1; tentatively, D is TRBD1 (5 bases). The germline V gene has CDR1 MNHEY and CDR2 SVGAGI. V lost 5 bases and J lost 2, with 12 bases in between. The CDR3 spans 14 residues. CDR3 sequence (DNA): TGTGCCAGCAGTCCGGACACTTTTAACACTGAAGCTTTCTTT. Translated, it gives CASSPDTFNTEAFF.

The chain combines TRBV6-5 with TRBJ2-7; 9 bases are shared with TRBD2. V lost 8 bases and J lost 0; bases outside the gene matches: 5. CDR3 size: 14 residues. Germline V gives CDR1 MNHEY, CDR2 SVGAGI. Written as DNA, the CDR3 is TGTGCCAGCCGACTAGCGGAATACTCCTACGAGCAGTACTTC. Its protein product is CASRLAEYSYEQYF.

The sample holds a few counts of this clonotype. The V and J genes are TRBV29-1 and TRBJ2-5, with D perhaps being TRBD1 or TRBD2 (5 bases each). Germline loops: CDR1 SQVTM, CDR2 ANQGSEA. This CDR3 contains 14 residues. V lost 4 bases and J lost 0, with 12 bases in between. The CDR3 DNA reads TGCAGCGTTGTCCCCCTGGGACACCAAGAGACCCAGTACTTC. Its translation is CSVVPLGHQETQYF.

The chain employs TRBV29-1 and TRBJ1-1, with D unresolved. With 7 bases removed from V and 2 bases from J, the gap between germline ends came to 11 bases. Germline V gene data show CDR1 as SQVTM and CDR2 as ANQGSEA. The CDR3 has 12 residues. CDR3 region: CSALDTNTEAFF. The CDR3 DNA follows: TGCAGCGCTCTTGACACTAACACTGAAGCTTTCTTT.

J is TRBJ1-1 and V is TRBV19; 9 bases fit TRBD1. CDR3 length: 14 amino acids. The V and J ends lost 6 bases and 1 base, in that order; junction bases with no gene match: 3. The germline V gene has CDR1 LNHDA and CDR2 SQIVND (reference sequence). The DNA of the CDR3 is TGTGCCAGTAGGTGGACAGGGGAGAACACTGAAGCTTTCTTT. Protein: CASRWTGENTEAFF.

The J gene is TRBJ2-2, the V gene TRBV11-3; 7 bases fit TRBD1. Germline V CDR1 and CDR2: SGHNT, YENEEA. The V gene end was trimmed by 0 bases and the J gene end by 2 bases; junction bases not matched to a gene: 3. The CDR3 spans 16 residues. CDR3 sequence reads: CASSLDGTVNTGELFF. CDR3 sequence (DNA): TGTGCCAGCAGCTTAGACGGGACAGTCAACACCGGGGAGCTGTTTTTT. Full variable domain (missing parts from reference TRBV11-3 and TRBJ2-2): EAGVVQSPRYKIIEKKQPVAFWCNPISGHNTLYWYLQNLGQGPELLIRYENEEAVDDSQLPKDRFSAERLKGVDSTLKIQPAELGDSAVYLCASSLDGTVNTGELFFGEGSRLTVL.

This clonotype was counted between two and nine times. Here the CDR3 reads CASSQGEANEKLFF. The DNA of the CDR3 is TGTGCCAGCTCCCAGGGTGAGGCTAATGAAAAACTGTTTTTT. The V call is TRBV9, the J call TRBJ1-4, with a weak D call TRBD1 (5 bases). CDR1 and CDR2 from the germline V gene are SGDLS and YYNGEE. Trimming shortened V by 7 bases and J by 3 bases, and 13 bases separated the two germline ends. This CDR3 has 14 amino acids.

This clonotype has only a few counts. The rearrangement links TRBV12-3 or TRBV12-4 to TRBJ2-7, with 9 nucleotides matching TRBD2. J lost 4 bases, V lost 1 base, and 8 bases had no gene match. The CDR3 consists of 16 residues. The CDR3 sequence is CASSLGSGRLAYEQYF. DNA for the CDR3: TGTGCCAGCAGTTTAGGTAGCGGGAGACTCGCTTACGAGCAGTACTTC.

This clonotype came up a few times. This sequence joins TRBV4-1 and TRBJ2-2; the D gene could be TRBD1 or TRBD2 (6 bases each). The V end lost 0 bases, the J end lost 5 bases, and 10 bases lay between the germline ends. Germline V gene sequence: CDR1 MGHRA, CDR2 YSYEKL. The CDR3 sequence is 15 residues long. The CDR3 DNA reads as TGCGCCAGCAGCCAAGAGGGGGGCATAACCGGGGAGCTGTTTTTT. This codes for CASSQEGGITGELFF.

This clonotype was seen a few times. V and J are TRBV15 and TRBJ2-1, with D possibly being TRBD2 (5 bases). CDR1 is LNHNV, CDR2 YYDKDF, per germline (reference sequence). CDR3 length: 14 amino acids. Trimming stripped 11 bases from V and 5 bases from J, with 19 bases between. CDR3 in amino acids: CAVQAGGTDNEQFF. Written as DNA, the CDR3 is TGTGCCGTTCAGGCGGGCGGAACTGACAATGAGCAGTTCTTC.

The chain uses TRBV28 and TRBJ1-1, with a tentative D call TRBD1 (5 bases). Trimming removed 6 bases from V and 4 bases from J, with 15 bases in between. The CDR3 spans 14 residues. Germline CDR1 MDHEN, CDR2 SYDVKM. The chain's CDR3 is CASSLPGGLTEAFF. The CDR3 DNA sequence: TGTGCCAGCAGCCTGCCCGGGGGTCTCACTGAAGCTTTCTTT.

The V and J genes are TRBV24-1 and TRBJ2-1, with D hard to call. V lost 6 bases and J lost 7, with 18 bases in between. CDR1 KGHDR and CDR2 SFDVKD come from the germline V gene. This CDR3 region has 15 residues. CDR3 protein: CATSPSRTYWNEQFF. As DNA, the CDR3 is TGTGCCACCAGTCCCTCCAGAACCTATTGGAATGAGCAGTTCTTC.